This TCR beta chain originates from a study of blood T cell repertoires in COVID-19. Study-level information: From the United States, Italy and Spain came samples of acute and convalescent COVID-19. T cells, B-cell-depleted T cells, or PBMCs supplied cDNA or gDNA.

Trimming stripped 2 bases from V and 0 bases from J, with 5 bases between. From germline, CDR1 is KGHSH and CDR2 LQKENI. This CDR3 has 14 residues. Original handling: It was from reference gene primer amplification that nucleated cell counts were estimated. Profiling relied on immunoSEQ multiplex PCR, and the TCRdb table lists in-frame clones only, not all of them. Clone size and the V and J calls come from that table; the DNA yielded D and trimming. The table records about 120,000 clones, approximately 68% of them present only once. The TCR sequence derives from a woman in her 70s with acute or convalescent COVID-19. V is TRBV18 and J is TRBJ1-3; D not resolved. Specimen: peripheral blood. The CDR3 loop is CASSPIYSGNTIYF. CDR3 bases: TGTGCCAGCTCACCAATATACTCTGGAAACACCATATATTTT. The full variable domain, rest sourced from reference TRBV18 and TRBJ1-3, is NAGVMQNPRHLVRRRGQEARLRCSPMKGHSHVYWYRQLPEEGLKFMVYLQKENIIDESGMPKERFSAEFPKEGPSILRIQQVVRGDSAAYFCASSPIYSGNTIYFGEGSWLTVV.